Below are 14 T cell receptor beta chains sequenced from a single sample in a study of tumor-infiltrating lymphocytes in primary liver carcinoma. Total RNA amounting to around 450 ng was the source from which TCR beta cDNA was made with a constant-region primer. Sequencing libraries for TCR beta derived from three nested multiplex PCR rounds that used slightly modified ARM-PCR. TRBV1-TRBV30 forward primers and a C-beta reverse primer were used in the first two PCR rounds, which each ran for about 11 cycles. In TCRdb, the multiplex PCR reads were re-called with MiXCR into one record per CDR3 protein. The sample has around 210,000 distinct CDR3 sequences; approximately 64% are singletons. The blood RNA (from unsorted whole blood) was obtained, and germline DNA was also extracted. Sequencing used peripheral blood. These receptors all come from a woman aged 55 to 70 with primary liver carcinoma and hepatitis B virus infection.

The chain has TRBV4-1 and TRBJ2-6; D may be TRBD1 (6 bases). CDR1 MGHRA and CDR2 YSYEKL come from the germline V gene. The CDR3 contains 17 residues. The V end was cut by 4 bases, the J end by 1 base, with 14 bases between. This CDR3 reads CASSREGVESGANVLTF. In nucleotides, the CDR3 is TGCGCCAGCAGCCGAGAGGGGGTGGAGTCTGGGGCCAACGTCCTGACTTTC.

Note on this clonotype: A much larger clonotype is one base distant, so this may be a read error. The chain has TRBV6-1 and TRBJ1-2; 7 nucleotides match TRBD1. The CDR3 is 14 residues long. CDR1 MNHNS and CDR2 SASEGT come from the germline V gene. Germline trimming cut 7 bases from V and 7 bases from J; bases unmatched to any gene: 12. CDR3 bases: TGTGCCAGCACCACAGGGGATGGTTGGAGTGGCTACACCTTC. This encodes CASTTGDGWSGYTF.

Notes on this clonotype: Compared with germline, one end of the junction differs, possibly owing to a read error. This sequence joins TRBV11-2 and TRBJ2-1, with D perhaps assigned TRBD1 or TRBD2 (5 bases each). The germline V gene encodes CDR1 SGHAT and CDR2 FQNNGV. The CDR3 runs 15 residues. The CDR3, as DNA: TGTTCCAGCAGCTCAGAGGGGAGTCTCCTCAATGAGCACTTCTTC. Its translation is CSSSSEGSLLNEHFF. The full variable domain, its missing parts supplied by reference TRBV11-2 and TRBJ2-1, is EAGVAQSPRYKIIEKRQSVAFWCNPISGHATLYWYQQILGQGPKLLIQFQNNGVVDDSQLPKDRFSAERLKGVDSTLKIQPAKLEDSAVYLCSSSSEGSLLNEHFFGPGTRLTVL.

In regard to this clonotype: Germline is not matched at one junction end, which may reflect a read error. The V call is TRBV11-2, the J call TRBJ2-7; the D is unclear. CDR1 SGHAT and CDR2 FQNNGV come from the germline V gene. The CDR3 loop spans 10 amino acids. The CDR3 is CASSHYDQYF. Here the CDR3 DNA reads TGCGCCAGCAGCCATTACGATCAGTATTTC.

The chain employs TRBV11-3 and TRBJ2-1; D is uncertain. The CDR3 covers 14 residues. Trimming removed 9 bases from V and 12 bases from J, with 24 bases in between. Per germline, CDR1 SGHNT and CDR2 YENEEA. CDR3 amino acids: CARSRQNGVEPQFF. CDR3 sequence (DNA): TGTGCCAGGAGCCGGCAGAATGGGGTAGAACCGCAGTTCTTC.

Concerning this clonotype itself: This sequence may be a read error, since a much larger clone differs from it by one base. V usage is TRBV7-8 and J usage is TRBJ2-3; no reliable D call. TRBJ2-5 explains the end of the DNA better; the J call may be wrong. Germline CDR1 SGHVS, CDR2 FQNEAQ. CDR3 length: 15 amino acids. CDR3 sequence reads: CASNLGLQFQETQYF. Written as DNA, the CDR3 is TGTGCCAGCAACTTAGGATTACAGTTCCAAGAGACCCAGTACTTC.

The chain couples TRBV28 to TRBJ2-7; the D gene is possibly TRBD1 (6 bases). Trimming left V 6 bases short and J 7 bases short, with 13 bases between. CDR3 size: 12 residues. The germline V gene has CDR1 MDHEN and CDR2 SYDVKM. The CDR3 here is CASRPRGGEQYF. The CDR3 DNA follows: TGTGCCAGCAGACCCAGGGGTGGAGAGCAGTACTTC.

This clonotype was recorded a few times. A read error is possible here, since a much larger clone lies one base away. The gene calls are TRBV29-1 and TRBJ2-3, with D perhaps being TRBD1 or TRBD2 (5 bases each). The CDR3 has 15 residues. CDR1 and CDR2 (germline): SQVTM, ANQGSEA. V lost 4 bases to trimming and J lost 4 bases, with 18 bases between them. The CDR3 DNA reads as TGCAGCGTTGCCGGGGCTCTTAAGGGCCCAGATACGCAGTATTTT. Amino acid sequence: CSVAGALKGPDTQYF.

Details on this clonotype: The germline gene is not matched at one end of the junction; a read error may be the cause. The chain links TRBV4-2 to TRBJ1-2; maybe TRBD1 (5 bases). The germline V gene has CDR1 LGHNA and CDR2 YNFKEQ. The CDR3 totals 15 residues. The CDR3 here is CASSQDLGRNCGYTF. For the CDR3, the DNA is TGTGCCAGCAGCCAAGATTTGGGACGGAACTGTGGCTACACCTTC.

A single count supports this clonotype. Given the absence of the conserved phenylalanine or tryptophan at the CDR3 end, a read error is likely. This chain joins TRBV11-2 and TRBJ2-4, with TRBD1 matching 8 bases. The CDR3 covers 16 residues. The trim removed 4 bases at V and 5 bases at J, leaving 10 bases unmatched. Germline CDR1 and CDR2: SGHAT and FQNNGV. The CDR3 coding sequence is TGTGCCAGCAGCTCCGCCGGGACAGGAGTTCAAAACATTCAGTACGTC. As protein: CASSSAGTGVQNIQYV.

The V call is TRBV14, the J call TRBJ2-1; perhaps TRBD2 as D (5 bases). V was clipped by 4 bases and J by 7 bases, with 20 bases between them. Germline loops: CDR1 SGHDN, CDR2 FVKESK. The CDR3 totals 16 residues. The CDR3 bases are TGTGCCAGCAGCCCTGTTTGGTGGGCGGGTGTAAATGAGCAGTTCTTC. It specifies CASSPVWWAGVNEQFF.

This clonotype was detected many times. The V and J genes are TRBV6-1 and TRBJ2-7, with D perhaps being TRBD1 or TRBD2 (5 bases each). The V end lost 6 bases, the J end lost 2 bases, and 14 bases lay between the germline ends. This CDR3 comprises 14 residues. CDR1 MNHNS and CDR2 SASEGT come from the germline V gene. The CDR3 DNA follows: TGTGCCAGCAGCCTCGCAGAGGGGCCCTACGAGCAGTACTTC. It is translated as CASSLAEGPYEQYF.

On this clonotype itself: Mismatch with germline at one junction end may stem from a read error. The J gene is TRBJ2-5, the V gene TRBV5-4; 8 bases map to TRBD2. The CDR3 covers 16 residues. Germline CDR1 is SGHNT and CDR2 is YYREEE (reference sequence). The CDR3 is CVSSPVGTSHGETQYF. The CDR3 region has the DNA TGTGTCAGCAGCCCCGTGGGGACTAGTCACGGAGAGACCCAGTACTTC.

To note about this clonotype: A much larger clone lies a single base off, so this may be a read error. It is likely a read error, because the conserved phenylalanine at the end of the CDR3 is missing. CDR3 region: CASSLDRVPYEQYS. CDR3 nucleotide sequence: TGTGCCAGCAGCTTGGACAGGGTCCCCTACGAGCAGTACTCC. This chain connects TRBV5-4 to TRBJ2-7; TRBD1 is a possible D gene (6 bases). With 0 bases removed from V and 2 bases from J, the gap between germline ends came to 9 bases. There are 14 residues in the CDR3. From germline, CDR1 is SGHNT and CDR2 YYREEE (reference sequence).